Listed below are T cell receptor beta chains from one sample, sequenced in a study of T and B cells in COVID-19 patients. TCRdb re-called the multiplex PCR reads through MiXCR, storing one row per CDR3 protein. The data hold 15,000 to 20,000 distinct CDR3 sequences, with 30% to 45% observed a single time. Specimen: blood. The receptors derive from a human donor with active COVID-19. CDR3s include the opening cysteine and the closing phenylalanine or tryptophan. D genes are given only for firm matches. Size is stated for part of the rows, as once, few or many counts, or as a class when the clone is expanded.

DNA: TGTGCCAGCAGTTACAGGGATGTCGGGGAGCTGTTTTTT
CDR3: CASSYRDVGELFF
size: few
V: TRBV6-2/TRBV6-3
D: -
J: TRBJ2-2

DNA: TGTGCCAGCAGTGGGATGACAGGGAACACCGGGGAGCTGTTTTTT
CDR3: CASSGMTGNTGELFF
size: few
V: TRBV6-5
D: -
J: TRBJ2-2

DNA: TGTGCCAGCAGTGAACGCCTCCGGGGCCCAGATACGCAGTATTTT
CDR3: CASSERLRGPDTQYF
size: few
V: TRBV6-1
D: -
J: TRBJ2-3

DNA: TGTGCCAGCAGTTTAACTAGCGGTCCAGATACGCAGTATTTT
CDR3: CASSLTSGPDTQYF
size: few
V: TRBV27
D: TRBD2
J: TRBJ2-3

DNA: TGTGCCAGCAGTTCCAGACTGGATGGCTACACCTTC
CDR3: CASSSRLDGYTF
size: -
V: TRBV12-3/TRBV12-4
D: -
J: TRBJ1-2

DNA: TGTGCCAGCAGTTATCTTATCGGGACTACTTACAATGAGCAGTTCTTC
CDR3: CASSYLIGTTYNEQFF
size: -
V: TRBV6-2/TRBV6-3
D: TRBD2
J: TRBJ2-1

DNA: TGTGCCAGCAGTAGGGACCGTACTAGCAATCAGCCCCAGCATTTT
CDR3: CASSRDRTSNQPQHF
size: few
V: TRBV6-6
D: -
J: TRBJ1-5

DNA: TGTGCCAGTAGTCGACAGGGGGTGGACACCGGGGAGCTGTTTTTT
CDR3: CASSRQGVDTGELFF
size: many
V: TRBV19
D: TRBD1
J: TRBJ2-2

DNA: TGTGCCAGCAGACAAACAGGGTACTATGAGCAGTTCTTC
CDR3: CASRQTGYYEQFF
size: many
V: TRBV27
D: -
J: TRBJ2-1

DNA: TGTACCAGCAGTGAGCTCTCAATCGGTCGGTCACCCCTCCACTTT
CDR3: CTSSELSIGRSPLHF
size: -
V: TRBV6-1
D: -
J: TRBJ1-6

DNA: TGCGCCAGCAGCCCTATATCTGGGCGTAAGAAATTGAACACTGAAGCTTTCTTT
CDR3: CASSPISGRKKLNTEAFF
size: -
V: TRBV5-1
D: -
J: TRBJ1-1

DNA: TGTGTTATTTCCTCGGGACAGGGGCCAGATACGCAGTATTTT
CDR3: CVISSGQGPDTQYF
size: -
V: TRBV10-3
D: TRBD1
J: TRBJ2-3

DNA: TGCGCCAGCAGCCAAGACATAGCGGGGAACACCGGGGAGCTGTTTTTT
CDR3: CASSQDIAGNTGELFF
size: medium-sized
V: TRBV4-3
D: TRBD2
J: TRBJ2-2

DNA: TGTGCCATCAGTGAAGGCAGGGTGGTAGAGACCCAGTACTTC
CDR3: CAISEGRVVETQYF
size: -
V: TRBV10-3
D: -
J: TRBJ2-5